The 24 T cell receptor beta chains presented below share a single source sample, sequenced in a study of blood T cell repertoires in COVID-19. Clones were read by immunoSEQ multiplex PCR, and TCRdb kept only the in-frame ones, dropping some. The sample holds around 370,000 clones; under 95% are singletons and the top ten take roughly 3.5%. Sequenced material: peripheral blood. The receptors shown here come from a woman aged 18-29 years who had recovered from COVID-19.

J is TRBJ2-7 and V is TRBV27; TRBD2 matches at 8 bases. J gave up 1 base and V 0 bases, and 2 bases lay outside the gene matches. CDR1 is MNHEY and CDR2 is SMNVEV in the germline V gene (reference sequence). There are 15 residues in the CDR3. The CDR3 sequence: CASSLSAGASYEQYV. CDR3 nucleotides: TGTGCCAGCAGTTTATCAGCGGGAGCGTCCTACGAGCAGTACGTC.

This chain uses TRBV2 with TRBJ2-1; TRBD2 agrees at 8 bases. Trimming at V came to 6 bases and at J to 9 bases, leaving 7 bases not matched to a gene. The CDR3 totals 13 residues. Germline values: CDR1 SNHLY, CDR2 FYNNEI. The CDR3 DNA is TGTGCCAGCAGCCGACCGCTAGCGGGTGAGCAGTTCTTC. Translating it yields CASSRPLAGEQFF.

V is TRBV10-1 and J is TRBJ2-1; 11 nucleotides agree with TRBD2. CDR1 is WNHNN and CDR2 is SYGVQD in the germline V gene (reference sequence). CDR3 length: 17 amino acids. V dropped 4 bases and J dropped 8; count of bases not matched to a gene: 13. CDR3 protein: CASSGPLSGRASDEQFF. For the CDR3, the DNA is TGCGCCAGCAGTGGACCACTTAGCGGGAGGGCCTCGGATGAGCAGTTCTTC.

CDR3 residues: CAWKKVDRDGSPLHF. CDR3 bases: TGTGCCTGGAAGAAGGTTGACAGGGATGGTTCACCCCTCCACTTT. The chain couples TRBV30 to TRBJ1-6, with 7 bases fitting TRBD1. Germline V CDR1 and CDR2: GTSNPN, SVGIG (reference sequence). The CDR3 runs to 15 residues. With 4 bases clipped from V and 9 bases from J, the junction kept 12 bases outside the gene matches. Full variable domain (missing parts from reference TRBV30 and TRBJ1-6): SQTIHQWPATLVQPVGSPLSLECTVEGTSNPNLYWYRQAAGRGLQLLFYSVGIGQISSEVPQNLSASRPQDRQFILSSKKLLLSDSGFYLCAWKKVDRDGSPLHFGNGTRLTVT.

This chain uses TRBV2 with TRBJ2-1, with unresolved D. Germline assignment: CDR1 SNHLY and CDR2 FYNNEI. The CDR3 contains 16 residues. V was clipped by 6 bases and J by 3 bases, with 18 bases between them. CDR3 coding DNA: TGTGCCAGCAGAAGTCCTGTAGCCTACTTCTACAATGAGCAGTTCTTC. Its protein is CASRSPVAYFYNEQFF.

The chain joins TRBV27 to TRBJ1-4, with a possible D match to TRBD1 (6 bases). Germline values: CDR1 MNHEY, CDR2 SMNVEV (reference sequence). V was shortened by 4 bases and J by 8 bases, with 14 bases between the two germline ends. The length of the CDR3 is 14 residues. CDR3 protein: CASSSTGKVEKLFF. The CDR3 nucleotides read TGTGCCAGCAGTTCTACAGGGAAAGTCGAAAAACTGTTTTTT.

The sample holds one count of this clone. The rearrangement uses TRBV19 and TRBJ2-1, with D perhaps matching TRBD2 (5 bases). This CDR3 contains 15 residues. V shed 1 base and J shed 6 bases, with 13 bases lying between them. Germline lookup yields CDR1 LNHDA and CDR2 SQIVND (reference sequence). The CDR3 DNA is TGTGCCAGTAGTATAGGTGGAGGACTTCTCAATGAGCAGTTCTTC. Amino acid sequence: CASSIGGGLLNEQFF.

This chain joins TRBV19 and TRBJ2-1; a possible D gene is TRBD1 (5 bases). The V and J ends lost 5 bases and 1 base respectively, with 12 bases between them. The CDR3 is 15 residues long. Germline V gene data show CDR1 as LNHDA and CDR2 as SQIVND (reference sequence). The CDR3 sequence: CASSVHTGSYNEQFF. The CDR3 DNA sequence: TGTGCCAGTAGTGTACATACAGGATCCTACAATGAGCAGTTCTTC.

The rearrangement joins TRBV5-1 to TRBJ2-3; possibly TRBD1 for D (5 bases). The CDR3 contains 13 residues. V lost 4 bases and J 3 bases, leaving 9 bases between the germline ends. Germline assignment: CDR1 SGHRS and CDR2 YFSETQ. The CDR3 nucleotides read TGCGCCAGCAGCCTGAGACAGACAGATACGCAGTATTTT. The encoded protein is CASSLRQTDTQYF. Drawing the rest from reference TRBV5-1 and TRBJ2-3, the complete variable domain is KAGVTQTPRYLIKTRGQQVTLSCSPISGHRSVSWYQQTPGQGLQFLFEYFSETQRNKGNFPGRFSGRQFSNSRSEMNVSTLELGDSALYLCASSLRQTDTQYFGPGTRLTVL.

The rearrangement links TRBV6-5 to TRBJ2-5, with TRBD1 matching over 7 bases. The CDR3 sequence is 15 residues long. Germline-derived CDR1 and CDR2 are MNHEY and SVGAGI. The V gene end was trimmed by 6 bases and the J gene end by 3 bases; junction bases not matched to a gene: 10. The CDR3 loop reads CASRPPGQLEETQYF. The CDR3 region has the DNA TGTGCCAGCAGGCCGCCGGGACAGTTAGAAGAGACCCAGTACTTC.

The genes are TRBV3-1 (or the pseudogene TRBV3-2) and TRBJ1-5, with unresolved D. Germline lookup yields CDR1 LGHDT and CDR2 YNNKEL (reference sequence). V was pared by 4 bases and J by 2 bases, with 3 bases between. This CDR3 has 12 amino acids. The CDR3 sequence: CASSLGNQPQHF. CDR3 sequence (DNA): TGTGCCAGCAGCCTCGGCAATCAGCCCCAGCATTTT.

This chain links TRBV28 with TRBJ1-2; no clear D gene. The CDR3 loop spans 14 amino acids. From germline, CDR1 is MDHEN and CDR2 SYDVKM. The V and J ends lost 1 base and 8 bases respectively, with 14 bases between them. The CDR3 reads CASSLYGGRWGYTF. CDR3 nucleotide sequence: TGTGCCAGCAGTTTATACGGCGGCCGTTGGGGCTACACCTTC.

With respect to this clone: The sample carries other DNA sequences with the same CDR3. The J gene is TRBJ1-2, the V gene TRBV29-1; 8 bases line up with TRBD1. The CDR3 covers 11 residues. Unmatched junction bases numbered 3, after V lost 7 bases and J lost 5 bases. CDR1 SQVTM and CDR2 ANQGSEA come from the germline V gene. The CDR3 DNA sequence: TGCAGCGCGGGACAGGATTATGGCTACACCTTC. It translates to CSAGQDYGYTF.

This chain joins TRBV19 and TRBJ1-5; TRBD1 matches 9 bases. The germline gives CDR1 LNHDA, CDR2 SQIVND (reference sequence). The CDR3 has 16 amino acids. Trimming cost V 5 bases and J 1 base; bases outside gene matches: 6. The CDR3, as DNA: TGTGCCAGTAGTCTTACAGGGGGCGGGAGCAATCAGCCCCAGCATTTT. This codes for CASSLTGGGSNQPQHF.

V gene TRBV28 combines with J gene TRBJ1-1; 12 positions agree with TRBD1. The junction had 6 bases not matched to a gene; V was cut back by 5 bases and J by 5 bases. Germline CDR1 MDHEN, CDR2 SYDVKM. The CDR3 consists of 15 residues. CDR3 bases: TGTGCCAGCAGTGGGACAGGGGGCGCGAGGACTGAAGCTTTCTTT. Translated, it gives CASSGTGGARTEAFF.

This chain links TRBV2 with TRBJ2-7; 12 bases line up with TRBD2. Germline assignment: CDR1 SNHLY and CDR2 FYNNEI. Trimming removed 6 bases from V and 2 bases from J; junction bases left unmatched: 8. CDR3 length: 16 amino acids. The chain's CDR3 is CASSGSTSGSAYEQYV. Written as DNA, the CDR3 is TGTGCCAGCAGCGGATCGACTAGCGGGAGCGCCTACGAGCAGTACGTC.

The chain couples TRBV15 to TRBJ2-3, with unresolved D. Deletions cut 4 bases from V and 4 bases from J, with 9 bases between. Germline V lookup: CDR1 LNHNV, CDR2 YYDKDF (reference sequence). CDR3 length equals 13 residues. The CDR3 reads CATSTDSADTQYF. The CDR3 DNA reads TGTGCCACCAGCACCGACTCGGCAGATACGCAGTATTTT.

J is TRBJ1-3 and V is TRBV6-5; D call uncertain. Trimming took 0 bases from V and 0 from J, leaving 6 bases between them. CDR3 length equals 15 residues. Germline V lookup: CDR1 MNHEY, CDR2 SVGAGI. The CDR3 reads CASSYSGLSGNTIYF. CDR3 DNA: TGTGCCAGCAGTTACTCGGGCCTCTCTGGAAACACCATATATTTT.

V is TRBV6-1 and J is TRBJ2-5, with D hard to call. This CDR3 region has 11 residues. Germline CDR1 and CDR2: MNHNS and SASEGT. The germline V and J ends were trimmed by 7 bases and 5 bases, with 8 bases remaining between them. DNA of the CDR3: TGTGCCAGCAAACTAACGGAGACCCAGTACTTC. Encoded protein: CASKLTETQYF.

The V call is TRBV6-4, the J call TRBJ2-7; 8 bases match TRBD1. V gave up 10 bases and J gave up 5 bases; unmatched junction bases: 7. Germline CDR1 and CDR2: MRHNA and SNTAGT. The CDR3 is 12 amino acids. This chain's CDR3 is CANFDRGHEQYV. CDR3 in DNA: TGTGCCAACTTTGACAGGGGCCACGAGCAGTACGTC.

The rearrangement links TRBV6-1 to TRBJ2-5; D unclear. The CDR3 runs 13 residues. The germline V gene has CDR1 MNHNS and CDR2 SASEGT. The ends were cut back, 3 bases at V and 2 bases at J, with 7 bases in the middle. CDR3 amino acids: CASSDSEQETQYF. CDR3 DNA: TGTGCCAGCAGTGATTCCGAGCAAGAGACCCAGTACTTC.

The chain joins TRBV11-3 to TRBJ2-5; weak D call: TRBD1 (7 bases). Trimming shortened V by 4 bases and J by 5 bases, and 17 bases separated the two germline ends. This CDR3 is 15 amino acids long. Germline V gives CDR1 SGHNT, CDR2 YENEEA. CDR3 bases: TGTGCCAGCAGCTCCCAGGGGGAGGTGGAGGAGACCCAGTACTTC. Translating it yields CASSSQGEVEETQYF.

The chain is built from TRBV5-4 and TRBJ2-5; 9 bases match TRBD2. V lost 1 base, J lost 5 bases, and 15 bases stayed unmatched. CDR1 and CDR2 from the germline V gene are SGHNT and YYREEE (reference sequence). The CDR3 is 18 residues long. The CDR3 sequence: CASSLTLVAGVSVETQYF. DNA for the CDR3: TGTGCCAGCAGCTTGACCCTGGTAGCGGGAGTCAGCGTTGAGACCCAGTACTTC.

The chain combines TRBV7-2 with TRBJ1-5; 8 bases line up with TRBD1. Germline V gene data show CDR1 as SGHTA and CDR2 as FQGNSA. J lost 3 bases, V lost 1 base, and 2 bases had no gene match. The CDR3 extends over 15 amino acids. The CDR3 nucleotides read TGTGCCAGCAGCTTAGGGACAGGGTTCAATCAGCCCCAGCATTTT. Translating gives CASSLGTGFNQPQHF.